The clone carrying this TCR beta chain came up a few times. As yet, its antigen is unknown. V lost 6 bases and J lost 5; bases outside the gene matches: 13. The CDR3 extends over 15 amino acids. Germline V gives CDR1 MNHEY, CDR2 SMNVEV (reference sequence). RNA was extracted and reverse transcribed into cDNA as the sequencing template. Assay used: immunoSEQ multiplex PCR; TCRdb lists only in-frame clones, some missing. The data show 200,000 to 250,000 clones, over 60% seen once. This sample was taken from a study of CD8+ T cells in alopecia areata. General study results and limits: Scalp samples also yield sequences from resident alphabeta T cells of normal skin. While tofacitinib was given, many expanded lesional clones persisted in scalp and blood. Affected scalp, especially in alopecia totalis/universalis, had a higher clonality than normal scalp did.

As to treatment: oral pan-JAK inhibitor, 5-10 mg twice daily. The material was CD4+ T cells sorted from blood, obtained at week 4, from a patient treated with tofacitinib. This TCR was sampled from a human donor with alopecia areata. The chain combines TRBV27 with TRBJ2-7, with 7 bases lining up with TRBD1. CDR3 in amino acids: CASRKRQGDLNEQYF. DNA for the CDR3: TGTGCCAGCAGAAAAAGACAGGGCGATTTGAACGAGCAGTACTTC.